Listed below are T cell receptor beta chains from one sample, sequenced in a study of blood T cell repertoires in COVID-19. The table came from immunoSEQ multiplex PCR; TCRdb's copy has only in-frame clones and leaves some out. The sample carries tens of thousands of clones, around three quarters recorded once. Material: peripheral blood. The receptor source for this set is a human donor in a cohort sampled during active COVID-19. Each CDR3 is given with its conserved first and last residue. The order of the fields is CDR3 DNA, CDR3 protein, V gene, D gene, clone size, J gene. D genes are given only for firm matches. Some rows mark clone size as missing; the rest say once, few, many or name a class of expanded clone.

TGTGCCAGCACTTTACTAGCGGGAGAATTCCACGAGCAGTACTTC	CASTLLAGEFHEQYF	TRBV6-5	TRBD2	-	TRBJ2-7
TGTGCCAGCAGCTTAGCGCGAGGGGGCCCAAATTCACCCCTCCACTTT	CASSLARGGPNSPLHF	TRBV7-6	TRBD1	few	TRBJ1-6
TGTGCCAGTTACAGGGGATGGACCGGGGAGCTGTTTTTT	CASYRGWTGELFF	TRBV2	TRBD1	-	TRBJ2-2
TGTGCCTGGAGGGAATTAAGCGGGAGAGCAGATACGCAGTATTTT	CAWRELSGRADTQYF	TRBV30	TRBD2	-	TRBJ2-3
TGTGCCAGCAGGGGATTAGGACAGCTCGATCAGTCCCAGCATTTT	CASRGLGQLDQSQHF	TRBV6-5	-	once	TRBJ1-5
TGTGCCAGCAGTCCCATCACTAGCAGCAGCGGGGAGCTGTTTTTT	CASSPITSSSGELFF	TRBV27	-	-	TRBJ2-2
TGCGCCAGCAGCCAAGCCGGGGGACCTAATGAAAAACTGTTTTTT	CASSQAGGPNEKLFF	TRBV4-3	-	-	TRBJ1-4
TGCGCCAGCAGCCAAGCCGCTGAGCGGCCCGGCTACGAGCAGTACTTC	CASSQAAERPGYEQYF	TRBV4-3	-	-	TRBJ2-7
TGTGCCAGCAGCCCATTTGGGACAACCAAGGGCGGCTACACCTTC	CASSPFGTTKGGYTF	TRBV7-2	-	once	TRBJ1-2
TGTGCCAGCAGTGACCAGACAGGGTTCGGTTCACCCCTCCACTTT	CASSDQTGFGSPLHF	TRBV28	TRBD1	-	TRBJ1-6
TGTGCCAGTAGTATACGACAGGGGTTTGTAGGTTTAGGGTCCTACAATGAGCAGTTCTTC	CASSIRQGFVGLGSYNEQFF	TRBV19	TRBD1	-	TRBJ2-1
TGTGCCAGCGTCCCCGCGGTAAACTATGGCTACACCTTC	CASVPAVNYGYTF	TRBV6-6	-	-	TRBJ1-2
TGTGCCAGCAGCCCCACAGGGACCGAGCAGTACTTC	CASSPTGTEQYF	TRBV27	-	-	TRBJ2-7
TGTGCCAGCAGCCCGGGACTGAGGGAGACCCAGTACTTC	CASSPGLRETQYF	TRBV16	-	-	TRBJ2-5
TGTGCCAGCAGCGTAGCTGGCGGATTAACAGATACGCAGTATTTT	CASSVAGGLTDTQYF	TRBV9	-	-	TRBJ2-3
TGTGCCAGCTCACAACAGGCTTCTGGGGCCAACGTCCTGACTTTC	CASSQQASGANVLTF	TRBV18	-	-	TRBJ2-6
TGTGCCAGCAGTCTAACCGACAGGGGATATGGCTACACCTTC	CASSLTDRGYGYTF	TRBV6-2/TRBV6-3	TRBD1	-	TRBJ1-2
TGCGCCAGCAGCTTGATCGCCAGGGGCAATAATGAAAAACTGTTTTTT	CASSLIARGNNEKLFF	TRBV5-1	-	-	TRBJ1-4
TGTGCCAGCAGCTTGAGGAGCGGACAAGAGACCCAGTACTTC	CASSLRSGQETQYF	TRBV5-6	-	once	TRBJ2-5
TGTGCCAGCAGCCCGGGTTACAATGAGCAGTTCTTC	CASSPGYNEQFF	TRBV5-4	-	many	TRBJ2-1
TGTGCCAGCTCACCCAGGGGGGGCACAGATACGCAGTATTTT	CASSPRGGTDTQYF	TRBV18	-	once	TRBJ2-3
TGTGCCAGCAGTTACTTCCCGGGACAGGGGGCGGTCGCAGATACGCAGTATTTT	CASSYFPGQGAVADTQYF	TRBV6-2/TRBV6-3	TRBD1	-	TRBJ2-3
TGTGCCTGGAGTGTATTTGCAGGCATCTCTGGAAACACCATATATTTT	CAWSVFAGISGNTIYF	TRBV30	-	-	TRBJ1-3
TGCAGTGCTAGTGTTGTCGGACAGGGGGCTGTCGCTTTCTTT	CSASVVGQGAVAFF	TRBV20-1	TRBD1	-	TRBJ1-1
TGTGCCTGGACCGCCGGACTAGCGGGAGGGCCAGGCACCCAAGAGACCCAGTACTTC	CAWTAGLAGGPGTQETQYF	TRBV30	TRBD2	-	TRBJ2-5
TGCAGCGTTGGAGTTAATACGCAGTATTTT	CSVGVNTQYF	TRBV29-1	-	few	TRBJ2-3
TGCGCCAGCAGCTTGGCTAGCGGGAGCACAGATACGCAGTATTTT	CASSLASGSTDTQYF	TRBV5-1	TRBD2	-	TRBJ2-3
TGTGCCAGCAGCATTGCGAATCAAAGAGGACAGGTAAACTACAATGAGCAGTTCTTC	CASSIANQRGQVNYNEQFF	TRBV7-9	TRBD1	-	TRBJ2-1
TGTGCCAGCAGCCCCAGACTAGCGGGAGAGTACGAGCAGTACTTC	CASSPRLAGEYEQYF	TRBV4-2	TRBD2	-	TRBJ2-7
TGTGCCAGCAGCCGACCTACTGGGACAGCGGGGGGCAATGAGCAGTTCTTC	CASSRPTGTAGGNEQFF	TRBV3-1/TRBV3-2	TRBD2	-	TRBJ2-1
TGTGCCAGCAGCGTGAAACAGGGATCTAGCACAGATACGCAGTATTTT	CASSVKQGSSTDTQYF	TRBV9	-	-	TRBJ2-3
TGTGCCAGCAGCCCCCCCGGAGACTCTAGCACAGATACGCAGTATTTT	CASSPPGDSSTDTQYF	TRBV27	-	-	TRBJ2-3
TGTGCCAGCAGCTTAGGGCCGGGGTCCCCCTACGAGCAGTACTTC	CASSLGPGSPYEQYF	TRBV7-6	-	-	TRBJ2-7
TGTGCCACCAGTGATTCCTTTTCCCCCTACGAGCAGTACTTC	CATSDSFSPYEQYF	TRBV24-1	-	-	TRBJ2-7
TGTGCCAGCAGTTACGCCGCGGGAGCTCAACCAGAGACCCAGTACTTC	CASSYAAGAQPETQYF	TRBV6-5	TRBD2	-	TRBJ2-5
TGTGCCAGCAGCCAAATTGGGGGGTACAATGAGCAGTTCTTC	CASSQIGGYNEQFF	TRBV14	-	-	TRBJ2-1
TGTGCCAGCACCCCGAGGGGGGGAGGGCACAATGAGCAGTTCTTC	CASTPRGGGHNEQFF	TRBV7-2	-	-	TRBJ2-1
TGTGCCAGTAGTACCGGACTAGCGGGGATCCCCCAAGAGACCCAGTACTTC	CASSTGLAGIPQETQYF	TRBV19	TRBD2	-	TRBJ2-5
TGTGCCAGCAGTGAGACAGGGTTATGGCCCCAGCATTTT	CASSETGLWPQHF	TRBV6-6	TRBD1	-	TRBJ1-5
TGTGCCAGCAGCCGCCGACTAGCGGGAGGGCCGGGTGAGCAGTTCTTC	CASSRRLAGGPGEQFF	TRBV14	TRBD2	few	TRBJ2-1
TGTGCCAGTAGTACTAACCCGGACAGTTACGAGCAGTACTTC	CASSTNPDSYEQYF	TRBV19	-	-	TRBJ2-7
TGTGCCAGCAGCTTGCGGACGGGCGGGGGGAACACCATATATTTT	CASSLRTGGGNTIYF	TRBV5-6	-	-	TRBJ1-3
TGCGCCAGCAGCCAAGCCACGGACAGGGCGAGCACTGAAGCTTTCTTT	CASSQATDRASTEAFF	TRBV4-3	TRBD1	-	TRBJ1-1
TGTGCCATCAGTGAGTCGGGACAGGAATACAATGAGCAGTTCTTC	CAISESGQEYNEQFF	TRBV10-3	TRBD1	-	TRBJ2-1